What follows describes a single T cell receptor (beta chain). With 7 bases removed from V and 6 bases from J, the gap between germline ends came to 19 bases. The CDR3 contains 15 residues. Germline CDR1 and CDR2: SEHNR and FQNEAQ (reference sequence). This specimen belongs to a study of radiation and T cells in renal cell carcinoma. Specified time point: blood 2 weeks post-SBRT. Sample treatment: 15 Gy SBRT to primary tumor, nephrectomy 4 weeks later. TCRdb keeps only in-frame clones here, not all; method: immunoSEQ multiplex PCR. The sample holds 60,000 to 65,000 clones, roughly 79% seen once. The input for sequencing was blood, taken from a patient whose treatment included radiotherapy and nephrectomy. The rearrangement links TRBV7-9 to TRBJ2-1; TRBD1 or TRBD2 may be the D gene (5 bases each). This TCR was recovered from a man aged 60-69 years with renal cell carcinoma. CDR3 sequence (DNA): TGTGCCAGCACTCCCGGGACCTTGCCCGCCAATGAGCAGTTCTTC. Translated, it gives CASTPGTLPANEQFF.